The rows below give T cell receptor beta chains drawn from one sample of a study of control samples from healthy donors and cancer patients. The data were produced by immunoSEQ multiplex PCR, yet TCRdb's version contains in-frame clones alone and is incomplete. The sample has more than 150,000 clones; approximately 90% are singletons. Sequencing used blood. Receptors were obtained from a woman in her 30s in good health. Both conserved end residues are part of each CDR3. Fields, in order: V gene, J gene, clone size, D gene, CDR3 DNA, CDR3 protein. The D gene is left open where the match is weak. Clone size is not always given. Where it is, it says once, few, many or a class for expanded clones.

V gene: TRBV9; J gene: TRBJ1-1; clone size: -; D gene: -; CDR3 DNA: TGTGCCAGCAGCGTAGAGGTGAACACTGAAGCTTTCTTT; CDR3 protein: CASSVEVNTEAFF
V gene: TRBV12-3/TRBV12-4; J gene: TRBJ2-1; clone size: -; D gene: -; CDR3 DNA: TGTGCCAGCAGTCCCATTAACAATGAGCAGTTCTTC; CDR3 protein: CASSPINNEQFF
V gene: TRBV6-5; J gene: TRBJ1-3; clone size: -; D gene: -; CDR3 DNA: TGTGCCAGCCAGTCTGGAAACACCATATATTTT; CDR3 protein: CASQSGNTIYF
V gene: TRBV27; J gene: TRBJ1-2; clone size: -; D gene: -; CDR3 DNA: TGTGCCAGCAGTTTATCAGTCGGGACACTGGTTGCGTTTGATGGCTATACCTTC; CDR3 protein: CASSLSVGTLVAFDGYTF
V gene: TRBV5-6; J gene: TRBJ2-1; clone size: once; D gene: -; CDR3 DNA: TGTGCCAGCAGCTTGGCCGGTCCTGAGCAGTTCTTC; CDR3 protein: CASSLAGPEQFF
V gene: TRBV28; J gene: TRBJ2-7; clone size: -; D gene: TRBD1; CDR3 DNA: TGTGCCAGCAGGGGGACAGGGACGGCCTACGAGCAGTACTTC; CDR3 protein: CASRGTGTAYEQYF
V gene: TRBV7-2; J gene: TRBJ1-5; clone size: few; D gene: -; CDR3 DNA: TGTGCCAGCAGCCAAGATGAGGCGGCCCTTAGCAATCAGCCCCAGCATTTT; CDR3 protein: CASSQDEAALSNQPQHF
V gene: TRBV18; J gene: TRBJ2-7; clone size: -; D gene: -; CDR3 DNA: TGTGCCAGCTCACCCGACAGCAACTACGAGCAGTACTTC; CDR3 protein: CASSPDSNYEQYF
V gene: TRBV18; J gene: TRBJ2-5; clone size: -; D gene: TRBD2; CDR3 DNA: TGTGCCAGCTCACCACGTTTCGGGGGAGGGAAAGAGACCCAGTACTTC; CDR3 protein: CASSPRFGGGKETQYF
V gene: TRBV30; J gene: TRBJ1-3; clone size: once; D gene: -; CDR3 DNA: TGTGCCTGGAGGAGTGATGGAAACACCATATATTTT; CDR3 protein: CAWRSDGNTIYF
V gene: TRBV5-1; J gene: TRBJ2-1; clone size: -; D gene: TRBD1; CDR3 DNA: TGCGCCAGCAGCTTGGGTGGGACAGCCAACAATGAGCAGTTCTTC; CDR3 protein: CASSLGGTANNEQFF
V gene: TRBV19; J gene: TRBJ1-5; clone size: -; D gene: -; CDR3 DNA: TGTGCCAGTACCGCGGGCAGCCGGGGCAATCAGCCCCAGCATTTT; CDR3 protein: CASTAGSRGNQPQHF
V gene: TRBV28; J gene: TRBJ1-5; clone size: -; D gene: -; CDR3 DNA: TGTGCCAGCAGTTGGGGGGGACTCACTCAGCCCCAGCATTTT; CDR3 protein: CASSWGGLTQPQHF
V gene: TRBV5-1; J gene: TRBJ2-1; clone size: -; D gene: TRBD2; CDR3 DNA: TGCGCCAGCAGCCGGGACTATAGCTCCTACAATGAGCAGTTCTTC; CDR3 protein: CASSRDYSSYNEQFF
V gene: TRBV18; J gene: TRBJ2-5; clone size: -; D gene: -; CDR3 DNA: TGTGCCAGCTCACCAGGGATCGGAGAGACCCAGTACTTC; CDR3 protein: CASSPGIGETQYF
V gene: TRBV6-5; J gene: TRBJ1-1; clone size: -; D gene: -; CDR3 DNA: TGTGCCGCCTCGGGAGCGAGGATGAACACTGAAGCTTTCTTT; CDR3 protein: CAASGARMNTEAFF
V gene: TRBV28; J gene: TRBJ2-7; clone size: -; D gene: -; CDR3 DNA: TGTGCCAGCAGTTTGACAGCTTACTACGAGCAGTACTTC; CDR3 protein: CASSLTAYYEQYF
V gene: TRBV3-1/TRBV3-2; J gene: TRBJ2-5; clone size: -; D gene: TRBD2; CDR3 DNA: TGTGCCAGCAGCCAAGGACTAGCGGGAGGAGAGACCCAGTACTTC; CDR3 protein: CASSQGLAGGETQYF